The clone carrying this T cell receptor (beta chain) occurred many times. The antigen is undetermined. Sorting selected naive CD8 T cells with a CD8+CD4-CCR7+CD45RA+ phenotype. CDR3 length: 14 amino acids. Deletions cut 1 base from V and 5 bases from J, with 11 bases between. The germline V gene encodes CDR1 SEHNR and CDR2 FQNEAQ (reference sequence). One entry per CDR3 protein, called by TCRdb with MiXCR from the PCR reads. The table includes about half a million distinct CDR3 sequences, 25% detected once. The data were obtained in a study of molecular identifiers for immune sequencing clone quantification. General study points: Over 99% of effector molecules, yet under 1% of naive-cell molecules, were held by clones above 20 RNA copies.

This receptor was obtained from a human donor in good health. Some libraries in this study had Jurkat cell RNA spiked in. The V call is TRBV7-9, the J call TRBJ1-1; no definite D call. The sequencing input was naive CD8+ T cells from blood, with Jurkat cell RNA spiked in. Subset reported: FACS-sorted CD8+CD4-CCR7+CD45RA+ naive T cells. CDR3 DNA: TGTGCCAGCAGCTTAGTGACTGGAAGGACTGAAGCTTTCTTT. This codes for CASSLVTGRTEAFF.